This T cell receptor (beta chain) was found in a study of neurological immune-mediated disorders. General study findings and limits: Sharing of CDR3 amino acid sequences among expanded clones across subjects was absent, suggesting private repertoires in all groups.

In TCRdb, the 5' RACE reads were re-called with MiXCR into one record per CDR3 protein. This sample has more than 40,000 distinct CDR3 sequences, with 1.5% to 2% found just once. This clonotype was seen repeatedly, ten times or more. The antigen is unknown. A total of 2 million PBMCs stored at -80 degrees C provided the unsorted libraries. The CDR3 contains 13 residues. V dropped 6 bases and J dropped 5 bases, with 11 bases sitting between them. The germline V gene has CDR1 ENHRY and CDR2 SYGVKD. Sequenced: PBMCs. The clonotype originates from a woman in her 40s with multiple sclerosis. The chain carries TRBV10-3 and TRBJ2-4; no clear D. CDR3 amino acids: CAIRAPAENIQYF. CDR3 DNA: TGTGCCATCAGGGCCCCGGCAGAAAACATTCAGTACTTC.